Each of the 5 T cell receptor beta chains below was sequenced from the same sample in a study of T-cell reconstitution after alpha-beta-depleted transplantation in children. Unique molecular identifiers were incorporated during preparation of the TCRbeta library. TCRdb itself ran the PCR reads through MiXCR, one entry per CDR3 protein. The sample has 600,000 or so distinct CDR3 sequences; 23% are singletons. The material sequenced was PBMCs, mostly from graft donor cells, taken 360 days after TCRalphabeta/CD19-depleted stem cell transplant. Receptors were obtained from a boy under two years old who had a stem cell transplant for acute myeloid leukemia, so the T cells may come from the graft donor.

This clonotype was seen a handful of times. The V call is TRBV20-1, the J call TRBJ2-7; a possible D gene is TRBD1 (6 bases). V was clipped by 0 bases and J by 0 bases, with 15 bases between them. The CDR3 totals 16 residues. Germline V gene sequence: CDR1 DFQATT, CDR2 SNEGSKA (reference sequence). The CDR3 loop reads CSARDRRTDSSYEQYF. The CDR3 DNA reads as TGCAGTGCTAGAGATCGTCGGACAGACAGCTCCTACGAGCAGTACTTC.

V usage is TRBV7-8 and J usage is TRBJ2-2; D call uncertain. Trimming took off 4 bases at V and 0 bases at J, with 9 bases between the two ends. The CDR3 runs to 15 residues. Germline-derived CDR1 and CDR2 are SGHVS and FQNEAQ. CDR3 in amino acids: CASSSGLSNTGELFF. Written as DNA, the CDR3 is TGTGCCAGCAGCTCCGGGTTATCGAACACCGGGGAGCTGTTTTTT.

The rearrangement joins TRBV7-3 to TRBJ2-3; the match to TRBD2 covers 9 bases. Germline CDR1 reads SGHTA; CDR2 reads FQGTGA. The CDR3 sequence is 16 residues long. With 2 bases clipped from V and 4 bases from J, the junction kept 7 bases outside the gene matches. CDR3 DNA sequence: TGTGCCAGCAGCTTATCGGCGGGGGGGCCCCCAGATACGCAGTATTTT. It codes for CASSLSAGGPPDTQYF. Filled out from reference TRBV7-3 and TRBJ2-3, the complete variable domain reads GAGVSQTPSNKVTEKGKYVELRCDPISGHTALYWYRQSLGQGPEFLIYFQGTGAADDSGLPNDRFFAVRPEGSVSTLKIQRTERGDSAVYLCASSLSAGGPPDTQYFGPGTRLTVL.

The chain is built from TRBV4-3 and TRBJ2-3; D might be TRBD1 (5 bases). The CDR3 has 15 residues. Deletions cut 0 bases from V and 2 bases from J, with 9 bases between. Germline-derived CDR1 and CDR2 are LGHNA and YSLEER. CDR3 DNA sequence: TGCGCCAGCAGCCAAGAGGACAATCCCACAGATACGCAGTATTTT. Its translation: CASSQEDNPTDTQYF.

The V gene is TRBV7-9, the J gene TRBJ2-1; unclear D gene. Germline CDR1 and CDR2: SEHNR and FQNEAQ (reference sequence). Trimming pared 5 bases from V and 8 bases from J, leaving 16 bases between. This CDR3 is built from 14 residues. The CDR3 DNA sequence: TGTGCCAGCAGCCACACGCGAGGCCCCTATGAGCAGTTCTTC. Translated: CASSHTRGPYEQFF.